The 5 T cell receptor beta chains below all came from one sample that was sequenced in a study of Ad26.COV2.S vaccination and SARS-CoV-2 variants. Libraries were prepared by immunoSEQ multiplex PCR; TCRdb keeps only in-frame clonotypes and omits some of them. The table has roughly 380,000 clones, more than 75% seen once. Treatment given: some 20 received Ad26.COV2.S at low or high dose, single or two shots; 5 received placebo; per-sample allocation not given. Sampling happened 63 days after the first vaccine or placebo injection. The sample here was peripheral blood, taken in a trial of Ad26.COV2.S vaccine versus placebo. These TCRs come from a person aged 18-60 years who received the Ad26.COV2.S COVID-19 vaccine or a placebo.

As concerns this clone: Other DNA sequences in this sample translate to the same CDR3. The rearrangement uses TRBV9 and TRBJ1-5, with 9 bases aligning to TRBD1. The CDR3 covers 15 residues. V gave up 3 bases and J gave up 0 bases; unmatched junction bases: 1. Germline-derived CDR1 and CDR2 are SGDLS and YYNGEE. The CDR3, as DNA: TGTGCCAGCAGCGAGGGACAGGGTAGCAATCAGCCCCAGCATTTT. Protein: CASSEGQGSNQPQHF.

The chain recombines TRBV29-1 with TRBJ2-3; 8 bases agree with TRBD1. CDR1 SQVTM and CDR2 ANQGSEA come from the germline V gene. V lost 0 bases to trimming and J lost 5 bases; unmatched junction nucleotides: 13. The CDR3 consists of 17 residues. Here the CDR3 DNA reads TGCAGCGTTGAAGATCCCAGGACAGGGAGTAGGAGAGATACGCAGTATTTT. It specifies CSVEDPRTGSRRDTQYF.

The chain uses TRBV9 and TRBJ2-5; 7 nucleotides line up with TRBD1. This CDR3 is built from 14 residues. The V segment lost 4 bases and the J segment 3 bases; nucleotides outside the gene matches: 6. Germline CDR1 is SGDLS and CDR2 is YYNGEE. This chain's CDR3 is CASSPRTGKETQYF. In DNA, the CDR3 is TGTGCCAGCAGCCCGAGGACAGGTAAAGAGACCCAGTACTTC.

This clone has a count of ten or more. Sequence at one end of the junction differs from germline and may be a read error. The chain links TRBV7-7 to TRBJ2-1, with 8 positions matching TRBD1. This CDR3 comprises 15 residues. The germline V gene encodes CDR1 SSHAT and CDR2 FNYEAQ (reference sequence). CDR3 sequence (DNA): TGTGCTAGCAGCTTACTAAGGACAGGGAGCGATGAGCAGTTCTTC. This translates into CASSLLRTGSDEQFF.

This chain connects TRBV5-5 to TRBJ1-1; 11 bases agree with TRBD1. The germline V gene has CDR1 SGHKS and CDR2 YYEKEE (reference sequence). V lost 1 base to trimming and J lost 1 base; unmatched junction nucleotides: 6. The CDR3 consists of 17 residues. The DNA of the CDR3 is TGTGCCAGCAGCTTGTTGGGACAGGGGGTACGGAACACTGAAGCTTTCTTT. It translates to CASSLLGQGVRNTEAFF. The full variable domain, in which reference TRBV5-5 and TRBJ1-1 provide the parts outside the CDR3, is DAGVTQSPTHLIKTRGQQVTLRCSPISGHKSVSWYQQVLGQGPQFIFQYYEKEERGRGNFPDRFSARQFPNYSSELNVNALLLGDSALYLCASSLLGQGVRNTEAFFGQGTRLTVV.